Each of the 8 T cell receptor delta chains below was sequenced from the same sample in a study of human gamma delta and Vdelta1 T cells. TCRdb reprocessed the PCR reads using CATT. The data show thousands of delta-chain clones, around 9% seen once. The sequenced material came from naive CD27+ Vdelta1 gamma-delta T cells from blood. Receptors originate from a human donor in good health.

The table lists this clone with a few counts. One base away lies a much larger clone, so this may be a sequencing read error. In the same sample, other DNA sequences code for this CDR3. The genes are TRDV1 and TRDJ1; 9 bases fit TRDD3. In germline, CDR1 is TSWWSYY, CDR2 QGS. Unmatched junction bases numbered 20, after V lost 0 bases and J lost 0 bases. CDR3 size: 22 residues. The CDR3 sequence: CALGELRLPYWGTRPYTDKLIF. The CDR3 nucleotides are TGTGCTCTTGGGGAACTTCGGCTTCCATACTGGGGGACCCGTCCCTACACCGATAAACTCATCTTT.

This clone showed up just a few times. A much larger clone is a single base away; this may be a read error. The chain is built from TRDV1 and TRDJ1; 13 bases align to TRDD3. Germline CDR1 TSWWSYY, CDR2 QGS. V gave up 0 bases and J gave up 3 bases; unmatched junction bases: 16. This CDR3 is built from 21 residues. The CDR3 is CALGELVTYTGGYALPDKLIF. CDR3 coding DNA: TGTGCTCTTGGGGAACTTGTAACCTATACTGGGGGATACGCGCTCCCCGATAAACTCATCTTT.

This clone appeared a few times. TCRdb's listed protein matches a much larger clone and diverges from this DNA's translation at residue 4, likely through a read error; the protein shown comes from the DNA. The rearrangement links TRDV1 to TRDJ1, with TRDD3 identical over 8 bases. CDR3 length equals 20 residues. Germline loops: CDR1 TSWWSYY, CDR2 QGS. The V and J ends lost 8 bases and 0 bases, in that order; junction bases with no gene match: 23. The CDR3 sequence is CALRKGRLRLGDSYTDKLIF. Here the CDR3 DNA reads TGTGCTCTTAGGAAAGGGCGCCTCCGGCTGGGGGACTCGTACACCGATAAACTCATCTTT.

By sample fraction, this clone is large. The same CDR3 is also encoded by other DNA sequences in this sample. The V gene is TRDV1, the J gene TRDJ1, with no clear D. V was pared by 0 bases and J by 7 bases, with 18 bases between. Germline values: CDR1 TSWWSYY, CDR2 QGS. CDR3 length: 16 amino acids. CDR3 sequence: CALGELSRLRPIKLIF. The CDR3 DNA reads as TGTGCTCTTGGGGAACTTTCCCGGCTGAGACCGATTAAACTCATCTTT.

Worth noting for this clone: Given a much more abundant clone one base away, this may be a read error. The same CDR3 arises from other DNA sequences in this sample as well. The chain joins TRDV1 to TRDJ1; tentative D call: TRDD3 (6 bases). Trimming shortened V by 1 base and J by 1 base, and 46 bases separated the two germline ends. Germline CDR1 and CDR2: TSWWSYY and QGS. The CDR3 is 27 residues long. DNA of the CDR3: TGTGCTCTTGGGGAACCCAAGTTCCCACCACTCATGGGCGATACGCAGAGATCCAGGCGCTTCACCGATAAACTCATCTTT. This codes for CALGEPKFPPLMGDTQRSRRFTDKLIF.

This clone was observed a handful of times. This clone may be a read error of a much larger clone one base away. This CDR3 is also generated by other DNA sequences in the sample. The chain combines TRDV1 with TRDJ1, with a tentative D call TRDD2 (7 bases). This CDR3 comprises 22 residues. V was pared by 0 bases and J by 5 bases, with 34 bases between. CDR1 is TSWWSYY and CDR2 is QGS in the germline V gene. This CDR3 is CALGELAFLLLGGDPGPDKLIF. The CDR3 DNA reads TGTGCTCTTGGGGAACTGGCCTTCCTCTTACTCGGGGGGGACCCTGGTCCGGATAAACTCATCTTT.

Note on this clone: This likely traces to a read error, being one base from a far larger clone. The DNA is left out, because the CDR3 cannot be placed on it with certainty; the CDR3 is given as TCRdb lists it. The chain uses TRDV1 and TRDJ1; the D call in the table, TRDD3, was not verified against the DNA. Germline CDR1 reads TSWWSYY; CDR2 reads QGS. Ends included, the CDR3 has 27 residues. The CDR3 spells CALGERDRSSYGWGRGSGYLYTDKPIF.

Concerning this clone itself: It differs at one base from a far larger clone, so likely a read error. This chain connects TRDV1 to TRDJ1; D ambiguous. The CDR3 is made up of 21 amino acids. V shed 1 base and J shed 4 bases, with 31 bases lying between them. In germline, CDR1 is TSWWSYY, CDR2 QGS. The CDR3 sequence is CALGEPRVTTSLLRGLDKLIF. DNA of the CDR3: TGTGCTCTTGGGGAACCTCGAGTGACTACCAGCCTGCTCCGTGGACTCGATAAACTCATCTTT.